The 13 T cell receptor beta chains below come from one sample, sequenced in a study of cytomegalovirus exposure and HLA in healthy donors. Here immunoSEQ multiplex PCR was the method, and the copy in TCRdb shows in-frame clones only, minus some. Among over 110,000 clones listed, 70% to 90% were seen once. Sequenced: PBMCs. All receptors come from a man between 18 and 29 years old in good health and CMV-seronegative.

The chain has TRBV7-8 and TRBJ2-1; a possible D gene is TRBD2 (6 bases). The CDR3 is 14 residues long. Between the trimmed V and J ends, which lost 5 bases and 5 bases, there was a span of 13 bases. Germline CDR1 and CDR2: SGHVS and FQNEAQ. CDR3 in DNA: TGTGCCAGCAGCCCCCGGGAGCGACACAATGAGCAGTTCTTC. It codes for CASSPRERHNEQFF.

The V call is TRBV11-2, the J call TRBJ2-2; no clear D gene. Germline CDR1 and CDR2: SGHAT and FQNNGV. V lost 6 bases and J 4 bases, leaving 18 bases between the germline ends. The length of the CDR3 is 16 residues. CDR3 DNA sequence: TGTGCCAGCAGTCCCTTTACGCAGGCCATCACCGGGGAGCTGTTTTTT. It codes for CASSPFTQAITGELFF.

The chain uses TRBV27 and TRBJ1-5, with 9 bases that match TRBD1. This CDR3 has 16 residues. Germline V gene data show CDR1 as MNHEY and CDR2 as SMNVEV (reference sequence). With 6 bases clipped from V and 0 bases from J, the junction kept 6 bases outside the gene matches. CDR3 DNA: TGTGCCAGCAGGCCGGACAGGGGTTATAGCAATCAGCCCCAGCATTTT. Protein product: CASRPDRGYSNQPQHF.

CDR3 nucleotides: TGTGCCAGCAGTGAAACAGGTGTACCGACCCAGTACTTC. Protein: CASSETGVPTQYF. The V gene is TRBV5-6, the J gene TRBJ2-5; a possible D gene is TRBD1 (5 bases). The CDR3 sequence is 13 residues long. CDR1 and CDR2 (germline): SGHDT, YYEEEE. Trimming removed 5 bases from V and 7 bases from J, with 15 bases in between.

This rearrangement joins TRBV5-4 to TRBJ2-3; 10 bases are a match to TRBD2. The CDR3 runs to 14 residues. Germline V CDR1 and CDR2: SGHNT, YYREEE (reference sequence). The V and J ends lost 6 bases and 2 bases, in that order; junction bases with no gene match: 3. Here the CDR3 DNA reads TGTGCCAGCACCAGCGGGGGGGTCACAGATACGCAGTATTTT. Protein sequence: CASTSGGVTDTQYF.

The DNA of the CDR3 is TGTGCCAGCAGTTTGGGGGGGCGCGGAAACACCATATATTTT. Amino acid sequence: CASSLGGRGNTIYF. This chain joins TRBV27 and TRBJ1-3; perhaps TRBD1 as D (6 bases). V lost 3 bases, J lost 4 bases, and 10 bases lay in between. CDR1 MNHEY and CDR2 SMNVEV come from the germline V gene (reference sequence). The CDR3 has 14 residues.

The chain recombines TRBV29-1 with TRBJ2-2; a weak D match, TRBD2 (5 bases). CDR1 SQVTM and CDR2 ANQGSEA come from the germline V gene. V lost 6 bases and J lost 5, with 16 bases in between. The CDR3 is made up of 14 amino acids. CDR3 nucleotides: TGCAGCGTATCAGGTGCCCGAGGGACCGGGGAGCTGTTTTTT. Protein: CSVSGARGTGELFF.

The chain uses TRBV5-4 and TRBJ2-5, with D possibly TRBD2 on 5 matching bases. Germline V lookup: CDR1 SGHNT, CDR2 YYREEE (reference sequence). V was clipped by 4 bases and J by 9 bases, with 16 bases between them. This CDR3 region has 13 residues. The CDR3 reads CASSPLPQEAQYF. CDR3 nucleotides: TGTGCCAGCAGCCCCCTACCCCAGGAGGCCCAGTACTTC.

The rearrangement links TRBV7-9 to TRBJ1-2; TRBD1 might be the D (5 bases). The CDR3 length is 15 residues. Germline CDR1 SEHNR, CDR2 FQNEAQ (reference sequence). Trimming took off 5 bases at V and 5 bases at J, with 18 bases between the two ends. CDR3 in amino acids: CASSPESRVRYGYTF. CDR3 nucleotides: TGTGCCAGCAGCCCGGAATCCAGGGTACGGTATGGCTACACCTTC.

J is TRBJ1-1 and V is TRBV29-1; 8 bases match TRBD1. This CDR3 is 12 amino acids long. Trimming removed 6 bases from V and 4 bases from J; junction bases left unmatched: 4. Germline CDR1 SQVTM, CDR2 ANQGSEA. CDR3 in amino acids: CSVGQEGTEAFF. The CDR3 DNA reads TGCAGCGTGGGACAGGAGGGCACTGAAGCTTTCTTT.

The J gene is TRBJ2-1, the V gene TRBV6-1, with D maybe TRBD2 (5 bases). This CDR3 has 15 residues. V lost 6 bases and J lost 4, with 16 bases in between. Germline values: CDR1 MNHNS, CDR2 SASEGT. CDR3: CASRDAWRRYNEQFF. CDR3 bases: TGTGCCAGCAGGGATGCTTGGCGGAGGTACAATGAGCAGTTCTTC.

V is TRBV18 and J is TRBJ2-1, with D perhaps TRBD2 (5 bases). The V and J ends lost 2 bases and 14 bases respectively, with 16 bases between them. The CDR3 is made up of 13 amino acids. Germline values: CDR1 KGHSH, CDR2 LQKENI. CDR3 in DNA: TGTGCCAGCTCACCATCCGAGGGCCGTAACGAGTTCTTC. This translates into CASSPSEGRNEFF. Variable domain in full (rest from reference TRBV18 and TRBJ2-1): NAGVMQNPRHLVRRRGQEARLRCSPMKGHSHVYWYRQLPEEGLKFMVYLQKENIIDESGMPKERFSAEFPKEGPSILRIQQVVRGDSAAYFCASSPSEGRNEFFGPGTRLTVL.

CDR3 protein: CASSYGAGGEAYEQYF. CDR3 bases: TGTGCCAGCAGTTACGGTGCGGGAGGGGAAGCCTACGAGCAGTACTTC. The J gene is TRBJ2-7, the V gene TRBV6-6; 9 bases are a match to TRBD2. V shed 2 bases and J 2 bases; nucleotides not matched to a gene: 7. Germline-derived CDR1 and CDR2 are MNHNY and SVGAGI (reference sequence). CDR3 length: 16 amino acids.